This TCR beta chain was captured in a study of blood T cell repertoires in COVID-19. Study background: Some COVID-19 samples were acute and others convalescent; all came from the United States, Italy and Spain.

Original methodology: Amplification from reference gene primers served as the basis for estimated nucleated cell counts. The data were produced by immunoSEQ multiplex PCR, yet TCRdb's version contains in-frame clones alone and is incomplete. D and trimming were read from the DNA, whereas the V and J calls and clone size are those reported in that table. The data hold 150,000 to 200,000 clones, with 70% to 80% observed a single time. Germline CDR1 is KGHSH and CDR2 is LQKENI. The CDR3 extends over 15 amino acids. Germline trimming cut 3 bases from V and 4 bases from J; bases unmatched to any gene: 7. All recovered Cohort 3 donors got two negative PCRs, got clearance, or saw symptom resolution.

The receptor was derived from a woman aged 45-60 years who had recovered from COVID-19. The sequenced sample was PBMCs or T cells enriched from blood (not recorded which). This sequence joins TRBV18 and TRBJ2-5, with TRBD1 matching 8 bases. CDR3 nucleotides: TGTGCCAGCTCACCGAGGACAGGGTGGACAGAGACCCAGTACTTC. Protein: CASSPRTGWTETQYF.